Below are 11 T cell receptor beta chains sequenced from a single sample in a study of cytomegalovirus exposure and HLA in healthy donors. PCR primers comprised 60 Vbeta and 13 Jbeta primers. Repertoires were generated with immunoSEQ multiplex PCR, while TCRdb's copy carries only in-frame clones and drops some. The sample holds some 130,000 clones, about 9.2% seen once. The material sequenced was PBMCs. Receptors originate from a woman between 40 and 50 years old in good health and CMV-seropositive.

This clone turned up a few times. V is TRBV29-1 and J is TRBJ2-1; tentative D call: TRBD2 (6 bases). Per the germline V gene, CDR1 is SQVTM and CDR2 is ANQGSEA. Trimming took off 5 bases at V and 3 bases at J, with 11 bases between the two ends. The CDR3 contains 13 residues. CDR3 sequence reads: CSVSGVFYNEQFF. The CDR3, as DNA: TGCAGCGTTTCGGGGGTCTTCTACAATGAGCAGTTCTTC.

The chain couples TRBV6-5 to TRBJ2-5; 7 positions agree with TRBD2. Losses at the gene ends were 6 bases for V and 5 bases for J; bases not matched to a gene: 6. CDR3 length: 13 amino acids. The germline gives CDR1 MNHEY, CDR2 SVGAGI. The CDR3 nucleotides are TGTGCCAGCAGGCGGGGGTCTGGGGAGACCCAGTACTTC. This gives the protein CASRRGSGETQYF.

This chain links TRBV21-1 with TRBJ2-2; whether TRBD1, the table's D call, matches the DNA was not checked. TRBV21-1 represents a pseudogene. The CDR3 covers 14 residues. Written as DNA, the CDR3 is TGTGCCAGCAGTCGAGAGGACAGAACCGGGGAGCTGTTTTTT. This encodes CASSREDRTGELFF.

A few counts support this clone. A read error may produce the germline difference seen at one junction end. The chain has TRBV5-1 and TRBJ1-2; D not resolved. CDR1 SGHRS and CDR2 YFSETQ come from the germline V gene. There are 14 residues in the CDR3. The CDR3 sequence is CASSLDPSAGGKAF. Here the CDR3 DNA reads TGCGCCAGCAGCTTGGATCCGAGCGCCGGAGGGAAGGCCTTC.

CDR3 loop: CASSLEGGGPQETQYF. The DNA for the CDR3 is TGCGCCAGCAGCTTGGAAGGCGGGGGCCCCCAAGAGACCCAGTACTTC. The chain links TRBV5-1 to TRBJ2-5; D might be TRBD2 (7 bases). The V gene lost 0 bases and the J gene lost 1 base, with 13 bases spanning the gap. Germline V gene data show CDR1 as SGHRS and CDR2 as YFSETQ. There are 16 residues in the CDR3.

This clone was seen only a few times. V and J are TRBV5-6 and TRBJ2-7; D may be TRBD1 (6 bases). V shed 4 bases and J shed 6 bases, with 14 bases lying between them. CDR1 and CDR2 from the germline V gene are SGHDT and YYEEEE. This CDR3 has 13 amino acids. The CDR3 DNA follows: TGTGCCAGCAGCCCTACAGGGTCCCGCGAGCAGTACTTC. Amino acids: CASSPTGSREQYF.

The rearrangement links TRBV15 to TRBJ2-6, with a possible D match to TRBD1 (6 bases). The CDR3 contains 15 residues. Germline V gene lookup returns CDR1 LNHNV and CDR2 YYDKDF (reference sequence). Trimming removed 2 bases from V and 4 bases from J, with 9 bases in between. This chain's CDR3 is CATSRTGSGANVLTF. CDR3 nucleotide sequence: TGTGCCACCAGCAGAACAGGGTCAGGGGCCAACGTCCTGACTTTC.

This clone was seen a handful of times. The V gene is TRBV25-1, the J gene TRBJ1-1, with 7 positions matching TRBD1. The CDR3 is made up of 16 amino acids. Trimming at V came to 2 bases and at J to 1 base, leaving 7 bases not matched to a gene. Germline values: CDR1 MGHDK, CDR2 SYGVNS. This CDR3 reads CASSELGRGRNTEAFF. In DNA, the CDR3 is TGTGCCAGCAGTGAACTGGGTAGGGGGCGGAACACTGAAGCTTTCTTT.

The gene calls are TRBV15 and TRBJ2-4; 7 bases fit TRBD1. There are 13 residues in the CDR3. Germline V gene sequence: CDR1 LNHNV, CDR2 YYDKDF (reference sequence). With 5 bases clipped from V and 8 bases from J, the junction kept 6 bases outside the gene matches. CDR3 bases: TGTGCCACCAGCGGCTCAGGGGGAGACATTCAGTACTTC. Amino acids: CATSGSGGDIQYF.

V gene TRBV9 combines with J gene TRBJ1-1; D is undetermined. In germline, CDR1 is SGDLS, CDR2 YYNGEE. Trimming left V 0 bases short and J 3 bases short, with 6 bases between. The CDR3 has 13 residues. This CDR3 is CASSVGPDTEAFF. In nucleotides, the CDR3 is TGTGCCAGCAGCGTAGGTCCAGACACTGAAGCTTTCTTT.

The chain combines TRBV19 with TRBJ1-4, with a tentative D call TRBD1 (6 bases). Germline values: CDR1 LNHDA, CDR2 SQIVND (reference sequence). This CDR3 spans 14 amino acids. The germline V and J ends were trimmed by 4 bases and 4 bases, with 10 bases remaining between them. For the CDR3, the DNA is TGTGCCAGTAGTAGGGGGCAGGGTAATGAAAAACTGTTTTTT. Translating gives CASSRGQGNEKLFF.